This passage covers 23 T cell receptor beta chains from one sample sequenced in a study of blood T cell repertoires in COVID-19. Sequenced by immunoSEQ multiplex PCR; TCRdb stores in-frame clones only, minus some. The data contain about 410,000 clones, about nine tenths of them singletons. The specimen sequenced was peripheral blood. The source of these receptors is a woman aged 25 to 39 with active or convalescent COVID-19.

The chain joins TRBV2 to TRBJ1-2; TRBD1 agrees at 8 bases. The CDR3 loop spans 16 amino acids. With V trimmed by 6 bases and J by 3 bases, 12 bases remained unmatched. Germline lookup yields CDR1 SNHLY and CDR2 FYNNEI. The CDR3 loop is CASSTGQGLLYYGYTF. The CDR3, as DNA: TGTGCCAGCAGCACCGGACAGGGTCTCCTGTACTATGGCTACACCTTC.

The CDR3 coding sequence is TGCGCCAGCAGCCCCGGGACAGTTCGCGAGCAGTACTTC. Translating it yields CASSPGTVREQYF. This chain links TRBV5-1 with TRBJ2-7, with 7 nucleotides matching TRBD1. Per germline, CDR1 SGHRS and CDR2 YFSETQ. The V and J ends lost 4 bases and 6 bases, in that order; junction bases with no gene match: 7. CDR3 length: 13 residues. Based on the CDR3 plus reference TRBV5-1 and TRBJ2-7, the full variable domain is KAGVTQTPRYLIKTRGQQVTLSCSPISGHRSVSWYQQTPGQGLQFLFEYFSETQRNKGNFPGRFSGRQFSNSRSEMNVSTLELGDSALYLCASSPGTVREQYFGPGTRLTVT.

This sequence joins TRBV19 and TRBJ2-3; weak D call: TRBD2 (6 bases). This CDR3 contains 12 residues. The germline gives CDR1 LNHDA, CDR2 SQIVND (reference sequence). With 6 bases removed from V and 6 bases from J, the gap between germline ends came to 10 bases. CDR3 sequence reads: CASRAGGDTQYF. CDR3 DNA sequence: TGTGCCAGTAGAGCTGGGGGGGATACGCAGTATTTT.

J is TRBJ1-2 and V is TRBV29-1; tentative D call: TRBD1 (5 bases). The CDR3 spans 13 residues. Per germline, CDR1 SQVTM and CDR2 ANQGSEA. Trimming cost V 0 bases and J 6 bases, with 11 bases left between them. CDR3 loop: CSVEEQGVHGYTF. In nucleotides, the CDR3 is TGCAGCGTTGAAGAACAAGGGGTCCATGGCTACACCTTC.

This clone was picked up a small number of times. The V call is TRBV13, the J call TRBJ1-2, with D hard to call. V was clipped by 3 bases and J by 3 bases, with 11 bases between them. There are 14 residues in the CDR3. Per the germline V gene, CDR1 is PRHDT and CDR2 is FYEKMQ (reference sequence). The CDR3, as DNA: TGTGCCAGCAGCTTCTACGGCGAGGACTATGGCTACACCTTC. Translating gives CASSFYGEDYGYTF.

The chain recombines TRBV29-1 with TRBJ2-7; weak D call: TRBD1 (5 bases). V shed 3 bases and J shed 3 bases, with 12 bases lying between them. The V gene's germline CDR1 is SQVTM and CDR2 ANQGSEA. The CDR3 length is 13 residues. In DNA, the CDR3 is TGCAGCGTTGAGCTGGACAAGCACTACGAGCAGTACTTC. Its translation is CSVELDKHYEQYF.

V gene TRBV9 combines with J gene TRBJ2-1; 14 bases line up with TRBD2. CDR3 size: 15 residues. J gave up 8 bases and V 5 bases, and 6 bases lay outside the gene matches. Germline CDR1 is SGDLS and CDR2 is YYNGEE. CDR3 sequence reads: CASSAGTSGSDEQFF. CDR3 nucleotides: TGTGCCAGCAGTGCCGGGACTAGCGGGAGCGATGAGCAGTTCTTC.

The rearrangement links TRBV5-1 to TRBJ2-1; 7 nucleotides align to TRBD1. CDR3 length: 16 residues. CDR1 SGHRS and CDR2 YFSETQ come from the germline V gene. Germline trimming cut 4 bases from V and 1 base from J; bases unmatched to any gene: 8. The CDR3 sequence: CASSGSGGASYNEQFF. The DNA for the CDR3 is TGCGCCAGCAGCGGGTCAGGGGGTGCGTCCTACAATGAGCAGTTCTTC.

This chain links TRBV2 with TRBJ1-1, with a possible D match to TRBD1 (5 bases). This CDR3 spans 17 amino acids. Between the trimmed V and J ends, which lost 0 bases and 0 bases, there was a span of 14 bases. Germline CDR1 is SNHLY and CDR2 is FYNNEI. The chain's CDR3 is CASSEALQTAMNTEAFF. The CDR3 nucleotides read TGTGCCAGCAGTGAAGCCTTACAGACAGCCATGAACACTGAAGCTTTCTTT.

CDR3 region: CASTVDRAVSGNTIYF. The DNA of the CDR3 is TGTGCCAGCACTGTGGACAGGGCTGTCTCTGGAAACACCATATATTTT. V usage is TRBV2 and J usage is TRBJ1-3, with 8 bases aligning to TRBD1. Germline V gene lookup returns CDR1 SNHLY and CDR2 FYNNEI. Trimming removed 7 bases from V and 0 bases from J; junction bases left unmatched: 8. This CDR3 is 16 amino acids long.

The chain carries TRBV27 and TRBJ1-2; maybe TRBD1 (5 bases). CDR3 length: 15 amino acids. CDR1 and CDR2 from the germline V gene are MNHEY and SMNVEV (reference sequence). V was pared by 5 bases and J by 7 bases, with 20 bases between. CDR3 loop: CASSGGGVSAGGYTF. Written as DNA, the CDR3 is TGTGCCAGCAGTGGCGGGGGGGTATCGGCCGGTGGCTACACCTTC.

J is TRBJ2-1 and V is TRBV19; tentative D call: TRBD1 (6 bases). V dropped 8 bases and J dropped 6 bases, with 14 bases sitting between them. The germline V gene encodes CDR1 LNHDA and CDR2 SQIVND (reference sequence). This CDR3 is built from 13 residues. The DNA for the CDR3 is TGTGCCAGTCTCAGACAGGTGACCAATGAGCAGTTCTTC. Its protein is CASLRQVTNEQFF.

The gene calls are TRBV30 and TRBJ1-2, with TRBD1 matching 7 bases. The V gene's germline CDR1 is GTSNPN and CDR2 SVGIG (reference sequence). CDR3 length equals 13 residues. V was pared by 6 bases and J by 1 base, with 5 bases of the junction left unmatched. CDR3 in amino acids: CACTGTVNYGYTF. The DNA for the CDR3 is TGTGCCTGTACCGGGACAGTTAACTATGGCTACACCTTC.

The chain couples TRBV7-6 to TRBJ1-6, with 9 bases matching TRBD1. Germline V lookup: CDR1 SGHVS, CDR2 FNYEAQ. The CDR3 has 15 amino acids. V lost 4 bases and J lost 7; bases outside the gene matches: 5. CDR3 sequence: CASSSTTGGNSPLHF. DNA of the CDR3: TGTGCCAGCAGCTCGACGACAGGGGGAAATTCACCCCTCCACTTT. Combining the CDR3 with reference TRBV7-6 and TRBJ1-6 gives the whole variable domain GAGVSQSPRYKVTKRGQDVALRCDPISGHVSLYWYRQALGQGPEFLTYFNYEAQQDKSGLPNDRFSAERPEGSISTLTIQRTEQRDSAMYRCASSSTTGGNSPLHFGNGTRLTVT.

The chain combines TRBV5-1 with TRBJ1-4, with 11 bases matching TRBD1. Germline loops: CDR1 SGHRS, CDR2 YFSETQ. This CDR3 is built from 17 residues. Trimming took 4 bases from V and 8 from J; bases not matched to a gene: 13. CDR3 nucleotides: TGCGCCAGCAGCCCCAACAGATGGACAGGGGGCGACGAAAAACTGTTTTTT. Amino acid sequence: CASSPNRWTGGDEKLFF.

The chain links TRBV5-8 to TRBJ1-1; possible D gene TRBD1, 5 bases. CDR3 size: 15 residues. Trimming took 3 bases from V and 1 from J, leaving 13 bases between them. Germline CDR1 and CDR2: SGHTS and YDEGEE. For the CDR3, the DNA is TGTGCCAGCAGCTCCTGGCAGGGCCCGAACACTGAAGCTTTCTTT. Protein product: CASSSWQGPNTEAFF.

The chain is built from TRBV3-1 (or the pseudogene TRBV3-2) and TRBJ1-5; D gene uncertain. CDR3 size: 13 residues. The germline V and J ends were trimmed by 0 bases and 5 bases, with 5 bases remaining between them. From germline, CDR1 is LGHDT and CDR2 YNNKEL (reference sequence). CDR3 in DNA: TGTGCCAGCAGCCAAGATCCGGATCAGCCCCAGCATTTT. Translation: CASSQDPDQPQHF.

This clone was seen a single time. The rearrangement links TRBV19 to TRBJ1-1, with D unclear. Germline V gives CDR1 LNHDA, CDR2 SQIVND (reference sequence). This CDR3 is built from 15 residues. V shed 2 bases and J shed 1 base, with 11 bases lying between them. The DNA of the CDR3 is TGTGCCAGTAGTATAACAGCAGTTGGGAACACTGAAGCTTTCTTT. Protein product: CASSITAVGNTEAFF.

The sample holds one count of this clone. The chain couples TRBV5-6 to TRBJ2-3; unclear D gene. Germline V gene lookup returns CDR1 SGHDT and CDR2 YYEEEE. V gave up 4 bases and J gave up 1 base, with 16 bases separating them. This CDR3 has 16 residues. In DNA form, the CDR3 reads TGTGCCAGCAGCATAGCCCCTGGTGGCGGCACAGATACGCAGTATTTT. This codes for CASSIAPGGGTDTQYF.

The count of this clone is one. V and J are TRBV19 and TRBJ1-2; 7 bases agree with TRBD1. V lost 4 bases, J lost 5 bases, and 1 base stayed unmatched. Germline V gives CDR1 LNHDA, CDR2 SQIVND (reference sequence). The CDR3 is 12 amino acids. The CDR3 sequence: CASSTDRYGYTF. DNA for the CDR3: TGTGCCAGTAGTACGGACAGGTATGGCTACACCTTC.

This clone appeared once. The chain combines TRBV7-9 with TRBJ2-7; no definite D call. V gave up 5 bases and J gave up 0 bases, with 5 bases separating them. CDR1 and CDR2 from the germline V gene are SEHNR and FQNEAQ (reference sequence). The CDR3 is made up of 12 amino acids. The CDR3 DNA reads as TGTGCCAGCAGCACAAACTCCTACGAGCAGTACTTC. It yields the protein CASSTNSYEQYF.

A few counts support this clone. The chain links TRBV2 to TRBJ2-2; D possibly corresponds to TRBD2 (6 bases). Deletions cut 0 bases from V and 6 bases from J, with 11 bases between. CDR3 size: 15 residues. Germline V gives CDR1 SNHLY, CDR2 FYNNEI. CDR3 protein: CASSEASRRAGELFF. For the CDR3, the DNA is TGTGCCAGCAGTGAAGCCAGTAGGAGGGCCGGGGAGCTGTTTTTT.

The chain links TRBV3-1 (or the pseudogene TRBV3-2) to TRBJ2-7; the D gene is possibly TRBD2 (5 bases). The V and J ends lost 1 base and 5 bases respectively, with 12 bases between them. CDR3 length: 14 residues. CDR1 is LGHDT and CDR2 is YNNKEL in the germline V gene (reference sequence). The CDR3 sequence: CASSQGAGEDEQYF. The CDR3 coding sequence is TGTGCCAGCAGCCAAGGCGCGGGTGAAGACGAGCAGTACTTC.